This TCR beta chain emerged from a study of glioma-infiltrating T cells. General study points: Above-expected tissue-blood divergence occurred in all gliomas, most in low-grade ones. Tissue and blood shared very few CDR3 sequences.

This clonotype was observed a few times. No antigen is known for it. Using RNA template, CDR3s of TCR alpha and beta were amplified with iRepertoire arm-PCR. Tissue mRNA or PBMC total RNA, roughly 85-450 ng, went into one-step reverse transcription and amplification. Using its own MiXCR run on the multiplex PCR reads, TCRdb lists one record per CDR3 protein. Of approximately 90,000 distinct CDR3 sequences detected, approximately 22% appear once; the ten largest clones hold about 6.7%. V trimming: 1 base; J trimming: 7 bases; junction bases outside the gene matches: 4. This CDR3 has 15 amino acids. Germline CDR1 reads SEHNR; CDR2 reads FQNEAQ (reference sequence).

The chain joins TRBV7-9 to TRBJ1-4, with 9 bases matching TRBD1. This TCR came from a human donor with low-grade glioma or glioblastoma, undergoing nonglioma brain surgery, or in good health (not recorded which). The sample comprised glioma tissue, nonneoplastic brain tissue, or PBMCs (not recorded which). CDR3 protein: CASSLGGTGSEKLFF. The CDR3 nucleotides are TGTGCCAGCAGCTTAGGCGGGACAGGGTCTGAAAAACTGTTTTTT.